The clone carrying this T cell receptor (beta chain) occurred many times. Healthy individuals of Caucasian origin from Russia, aged 6 to 90, served as donors. V was cut by 1 base and J by 7 bases, with 8 bases left in between. The germline CDR1 and CDR2 sequences are SGHTA and FQGNSA. CDR3 size: 12 residues. This sample was taken from a study of blood T cells in healthy people across ages. A second PCR, run for about 6 to 12 cycles, used a sample-barcoded 5' primer plus a J-beta primer mix. TCRdb redid the calling of the 5' RACE reads with MiXCR, one entry per CDR3 protein. The table shows about 640,000 distinct CDR3 sequences, with approximately 40% occurring only once.

Sequencing was carried out using blood. The receptor's source is a man older than 75 in good health. V is TRBV7-2 and J is TRBJ2-7; D call uncertain. The CDR3 DNA follows: TGTGCCAGCAGCTTAGAACTGGGAGAGCAGTACTTC. This sequence encodes CASSLELGEQYF.